The clone carrying this TCR beta chain has only one observation. Antigen specificity is unknown. V shed 4 bases and J shed 2 bases, with 9 bases lying between them. CDR1 SGHRS and CDR2 YFSETQ come from the germline V gene. This CDR3 is built from 13 residues. This sample was taken from a study of T cells after yellow fever vaccination. TCRdb called the 5' RACE reads again in MiXCR, with one record for every CDR3 protein. The table shows just under 600,000 distinct CDR3 sequences, with roughly 13% occurring only once. Overall study results and limits: Clones from primary vaccination mostly reappeared after the booster (around 97% CD4, under 90% CD8).

The sample in question was PBMCs, obtained on the day of the yellow fever booster vaccination. This TCR was sampled from a man aged 25-45 years who received the YFV17D yellow fever vaccine. The chain joins TRBV5-1 to TRBJ2-5, with a weak D call TRBD1 (5 bases). The CDR3 loop is CASSVTAQETQYF. CDR3 coding DNA: TGCGCCAGCAGCGTGACAGCTCAAGAGACCCAGTACTTC.